The next 26 T cell receptor beta chains were all read from a single sample in a study of regulatory T cells in long-lasting Graves disease. The time point: newly diagnosed GD, antithyroid drugs for less than 3 months. The TCR library used RNA extracted from PBMCs. The authors built TCR beta libraries using iRepertoire HTBI primers and Arm-PCR of CDR3 regions. TCRdb reprocessed the multiplex PCR reads with MiXCR, giving one entry per CDR3 protein. The sample has some 320,000 distinct CDR3 sequences, over 15% seen once; the top ten hold around 37%. The material was peripheral blood mononuclear cells (PBMCs), obtained at new diagnosis, from a patient treated with antithyroid drugs. These TCRs come from a female donor with Graves disease.

This clonotype came up many times. The chain has TRBV5-4 and TRBJ2-3, with TRBD2 matching 10 bases. The CDR3 sequence is 15 residues long. The V and J ends lost 4 bases and 6 bases, in that order; junction bases with no gene match: 8. From germline, CDR1 is SGHNT and CDR2 YYREEE (reference sequence). CDR3 region: CASSRPSGSRDTQYF. In nucleotides, the CDR3 is TGTGCCAGCAGCCGCCCTAGCGGGAGTCGGGATACGCAGTATTTT. Using reference TRBV5-4 and TRBJ2-3 for the parts outside the CDR3, the full variable domain is ETGVTQSPTHLIKTRGQQVTLRCSSQSGHNTVSWYQQALGQGPQFIFQYYREEENGRGNFPPRFSGLQFPNYSSELNVNALELDDSALYLCASSRPSGSRDTQYFGPGTRLTVL.

This clonotype showed up just a few times. V usage is TRBV3-1 and J usage is TRBJ2-3; D gene uncertain. The CDR3 covers 15 residues. Germline loops: CDR1 LGHDT, CDR2 YNNKEL (reference sequence). V was pared by 0 bases and J by 2 bases, with 9 bases between. Here the CDR3 DNA reads TGTGCCAGCAGCCAAGAAGGGATATACACAGATACGCAGTATTTT. It codes for CASSQEGIYTDTQYF.

Many counts were recorded for this clonotype. The rearrangement joins TRBV5-1 to TRBJ2-2; no definite D call. Germline V gives CDR1 SGHRS, CDR2 YFSETQ. V lost 0 bases and J 5 bases, leaving 5 bases between the germline ends. This CDR3 region has 13 residues. As DNA, the CDR3 is TGCGCCAGCAGCTTGGGTGTAACCGGGGAGCTGTTTTTT. Residues: CASSLGVTGELFF.

This clonotype was observed many times. V is TRBV11-1 and J is TRBJ2-2, with D uncertain. The V gene's germline CDR1 is SGHAT and CDR2 FQDESV (reference sequence). V lost 6 bases, J lost 3 bases, and 11 bases lay in between. This CDR3 is 14 amino acids long. The CDR3 DNA follows: TGTGCCAGCAGAAACCCTCCTCACACCGGGGAGCTGTTTTTT. As protein: CASRNPPHTGELFF.

This clonotype was picked up many times. The chain is built from TRBV20-1 and TRBJ2-3, with D hard to call. There are 15 residues in the CDR3. Germline CDR1 and CDR2: DFQATT and SNEGSKA (reference sequence). The germline V and J ends were trimmed by 6 bases and 3 bases, with 19 bases remaining between them. The CDR3 DNA reads TGCAGTGCCCGACCCCCGGCGGAATGGACAGATACGCAGTATTTT. It is translated as CSARPPAEWTDTQYF.

This clonotype was seen at least ten times. V usage is TRBV11-2 and J usage is TRBJ1-2; a weak D match, TRBD1 (6 bases). This CDR3 is built from 15 residues. Trimming pared 5 bases from V and 4 bases from J, leaving 17 bases between. CDR1 and CDR2 (germline): SGHAT, FQNNGV. The CDR3: CASSPSGGARYGYTF. The CDR3 DNA sequence: TGTGCCAGCAGCCCTAGTGGGGGGGCCCGCTATGGCTACACCTTC.

There are many counts of this clonotype. J is TRBJ2-7 and V is TRBV28, with 9 bases lining up with TRBD2. Unmatched junction bases numbered 14, after V lost 5 bases and J lost 6 bases. The CDR3 contains 16 residues. Germline V gene sequence: CDR1 MDHEN, CDR2 SYDVKM. The CDR3 loop reads CASSDPTSGQLGEQYF. CDR3 coding DNA: TGTGCCAGCAGTGACCCGACTAGCGGACAGTTGGGCGAGCAGTACTTC.

This clonotype was observed a handful of times. The chain employs TRBV9 and TRBJ2-3; 7 bases line up with TRBD2. V shed 4 bases, J shed 1 base, and the junction held 18 bases outside the gene matches. CDR3 length: 19 residues. Germline assignment: CDR1 SGDLS and CDR2 YYNGEE. In DNA form, the CDR3 reads TGTGCCAGCAGCCGGAGGGGCGGGAGTAATCCCGGTGGCACAGATACGCAGTATTTT. This encodes CASSRRGGSNPGGTDTQYF. The full variable domain, its missing parts supplied by reference TRBV9 and TRBJ2-3, is DSGVTQTPKHLITATGQRVTLRCSPRSGDLSVYWYQQSLDQGLQFLIQYYNGEERAKGNILERFSAQQFPDLHSELNLSSLELGDSALYFCASSRRGGSNPGGTDTQYFGPGTRLTVL.

This clonotype was seen repeatedly, ten times or more. The rearrangement links TRBV7-9 to TRBJ2-7, with a possible D match to TRBD1 (5 bases). Germline V gives CDR1 SEHNR, CDR2 FQNEAQ (reference sequence). V lost 5 bases and J 2 bases, leaving 13 bases between the germline ends. The CDR3 is 14 residues long. The CDR3 region is CASSPQGVPYEQYF. DNA of the CDR3: TGTGCCAGCAGCCCTCAGGGTGTGCCCTACGAGCAGTACTTC.

This rearrangement joins TRBV20-1 to TRBJ1-4, with TRBD1 identical over 9 bases. Trimming cost V 5 bases and J 6 bases; bases outside gene matches: 7. Germline V gene data show CDR1 as DFQATT and CDR2 as SNEGSKA (reference sequence). The CDR3 loop spans 14 amino acids. Here the CDR3 reads CSASDRGLYEKLFF. DNA for the CDR3: TGCAGTGCTTCGGACAGGGGATTGTATGAAAAACTGTTTTTT.

Concerning this clonotype: This could be a read error, since a much larger clone is one nucleotide away. J is TRBJ2-7 and V is TRBV6-2 or TRBV6-3; 8 bases fit TRBD2. The length of the CDR3 is 15 residues. In germline, CDR1 is MNHEY, CDR2 SVGEGT. This CDR3 is CASGYSGLGKNEQYF. In nucleotides, the CDR3 is TGTGCCAGCGGTTACTCGGGACTAGGAAAGAACGAGCAGTACTTC.

Many counts were recorded for this clonotype. The chain recombines TRBV10-3 with TRBJ2-5; TRBD2 matches 9 bases. The CDR3 sequence is 15 residues long. Germline values: CDR1 ENHRY, CDR2 SYGVKD. The ends lost 7 bases at V and 0 bases at J; junction bases unmatched: 6. CDR3 coding DNA: TGTGCCATCAAAGAACTAGCGGGCGACCAAGAGACCCAGTACTTC. Amino acids: CAIKELAGDQETQYF.

This clonotype was seen at least ten times. The rearrangement joins TRBV28 to TRBJ2-3; 9 bases match TRBD1. The ends lost 6 bases at V and 4 bases at J; junction bases unmatched: 5. The CDR3 loop spans 14 amino acids. CDR1 is MDHEN and CDR2 is SYDVKM in the germline V gene. The CDR3 sequence: CASRRTGEADTQYF. CDR3 in DNA: TGTGCCAGCAGGAGGACAGGGGAGGCAGATACGCAGTATTTT. Complete variable domain (other parts from reference TRBV28 and TRBJ2-3): DVKVTQSSRYLVKRTGEKVFLECVQDMDHENMFWYRQDPGLGLRLIYFSYDVKMKEKGDIPEGYSVSREKKERFSLILESASTNQTSMYLCASRRTGEADTQYFGPGTRLTVL.

The chain employs TRBV29-1 and TRBJ2-7, with a tentative D call TRBD2 (5 bases). Per germline, CDR1 SQVTM and CDR2 ANQGSEA. CDR3 length equals 12 residues. With 7 bases removed from V and 4 bases from J, the gap between germline ends came to 14 bases. CDR3: CSAGEPRYEQYF. CDR3 sequence (DNA): TGCAGCGCCGGGGAGCCCCGGTACGAGCAGTACTTC.

The J gene is TRBJ2-5, the V gene TRBV5-1; TRBD2 matches at 12 bases. Trimming cost V 2 bases and J 3 bases; bases outside gene matches: 5. The germline gives CDR1 SGHRS, CDR2 YFSETQ. The CDR3 has 16 amino acids. The CDR3 DNA reads as TGCGCCAGCAGCTTTGGTCCTAGCGGGAGGGAAGAGACCCAGTACTTC. It translates to CASSFGPSGREETQYF.

This clonotype appeared many times. This chain links TRBV7-2 with TRBJ2-3; possibly TRBD1 for D (6 bases). Trimming took 5 bases from V and 0 from J, leaving 15 bases between them. CDR3 length: 16 amino acids. Looked up from germline, CDR1 is SGHTA and CDR2 is FQGNSA. The CDR3 DNA is TGTGCCAGCAGCCCCGGGACACCAACTAGCACAGATACGCAGTATTTT. This encodes CASSPGTPTSTDTQYF.

In its sample, this clonotype was seen a few times. A read error is possible here, since a much larger clone lies one base away. This chain joins TRBV11-2 and TRBJ2-2; 11 positions match TRBD2. The germline V gene encodes CDR1 SGHAT and CDR2 FQNNGV. The CDR3 is made up of 16 amino acids. CDR3 loop: CASSFLAGGGTGELLF. The CDR3 DNA reads TGTGCCAGCAGCTTCCTAGCGGGAGGCGGCACCGGGGAGCTGCTTTTT. Full variable domain (missing parts from reference TRBV11-2 and TRBJ2-2): EAGVAQSPRYKIIEKRQSVAFWCNPISGHATLYWYQQILGQGPKLLIQFQNNGVVDDSQLPKDRFSAERLKGVDSTLKIQPAKLEDSAVYLCASSFLAGGGTGELLFGEGSRLTVL.

Of note for this clonotype: An end of the junction does not agree with germline; a read error may underlie this. The genes are TRBV7-9 and TRBJ2-1; 15 bases agree with TRBD2. Germline CDR1 reads SEHNR; CDR2 reads FQNEAQ (reference sequence). The length of the CDR3 is 20 residues. CDR3 sequence (DNA): TGTGCCAGCAGCTTAGCGAAAGGACTAGCGGGAGGGCTAGTGAACAATGAGCAGTTCTTT. It specifies CASSLAKGLAGGLVNNEQFF.

This clonotype has a count of ten or more. The genes are TRBV12-3 or TRBV12-4 and TRBJ1-1, with D possibly TRBD1 on 5 matching bases. Deletions cut 5 bases from V and 1 base from J, with 17 bases between. The CDR3 spans 16 residues. The CDR3 coding sequence is TGTGCCAGCAGTAGTCCCGGGACCTTTACGAACACTGAAGCTTTCTTT. This translates into CASSSPGTFTNTEAFF.

The chain recombines TRBV2 with TRBJ1-2; 7 bases fit TRBD1. The V gene end was trimmed by 4 bases and the J gene end by 4 bases; junction bases not matched to a gene: 0. CDR1 is SNHLY and CDR2 is FYNNEI in the germline V gene. The CDR3 spans 12 residues. The CDR3 is CASSGTGYGYTF. The DNA of the CDR3 is TGTGCCAGCAGTGGGACAGGCTATGGCTACACCTTC. The full variable domain, in which reference TRBV2 and TRBJ1-2 provide the parts outside the CDR3, is EPEVTQTPSHQVTQMGQEVILRCVPISNHLYFYWYRQILGQKVEFLVSFYNNEISEKSEIFDDQFSVERPDGSNFTLKIRSTKLEDSAMYFCASSGTGYGYTFGSGTRLTVV.

The chain combines TRBV10-3 with TRBJ2-7, with a possible D match to TRBD2 (5 bases). The germline gives CDR1 ENHRY, CDR2 SYGVKD. CDR3 size: 14 residues. Deletions cut 3 bases from V and 3 bases from J, with 12 bases between. The chain's CDR3 is CAISESGVDYEQYF. The CDR3 nucleotides read TGTGCCATCAGTGAATCCGGGGTCGACTACGAGCAGTACTTC.

This clonotype was seen many times. The chain employs TRBV12-3 or TRBV12-4 and TRBJ1-5; D is uncertain. Trimming cost V 1 base and J 10 bases, with 14 bases left between them. The CDR3 contains 14 residues. In DNA, the CDR3 is TGTGCCAGCAGTTTAGGGGCGTTCTTGCACCCCCAGCATTTT. It is translated as CASSLGAFLHPQHF.

This clonotype was counted ten times or more. The chain carries TRBV11-1 and TRBJ2-2, with D possibly TRBD2 on 6 matching bases. Germline CDR1 and CDR2: SGHAT and FQDESV (reference sequence). The CDR3 runs to 14 residues. V was clipped by 7 bases and J by 1 base, with 10 bases between them. CDR3 residues: CASTPGGNTGELFF. In nucleotides, the CDR3 is TGTGCCAGCACCCCCGGGGGGAACACCGGGGAGCTGTTTTTT.

The table lists this clonotype with a few counts. This chain links TRBV2 with TRBJ2-3, with D uncertain. Trimming stripped 2 bases from V and 0 bases from J, with 12 bases between. Per the germline V gene, CDR1 is SNHLY and CDR2 is FYNNEI. This CDR3 has 16 amino acids. CDR3 in amino acids: CASSERVPSSTDTQYF. DNA for the CDR3: TGTGCCAGCAGTGAAAGGGTACCGTCCAGCACAGATACGCAGTATTTT.

The gene calls are TRBV10-3 and TRBJ2-1; TRBD2 agrees at 11 bases. Trimming removed 4 bases from V and 4 bases from J; junction bases left unmatched: 3. From germline, CDR1 is ENHRY and CDR2 SYGVKD. The CDR3 loop spans 15 amino acids. The CDR3 nucleotides are TGTGCCATCAGTGTACTAGCGGGAGAGTACAATGAGCAGTTCTTC. It is translated as CAISVLAGEYNEQFF.

Many counts were recorded for this clonotype. This sequence joins TRBV29-1 and TRBJ1-2; weak D call: TRBD1 (6 bases). The CDR3 covers 12 residues. Germline V gene lookup returns CDR1 SQVTM and CDR2 ANQGSEA. Deletions cut 7 bases from V and 8 bases from J, with 17 bases between. The CDR3 reads CSAPRQAGGYTF. CDR3 in DNA: TGCAGCGCTCCACGACAGGCAGGGGGCTACACCTTC.